The clone carrying this TCR beta chain was detected ten times or more. Its antigen is undetermined. This entry is derived from a study of CD8 T cells in ankylosing spondylitis. Broader study findings: Reportedly, disease-linked clones are significantly enriched in ankylosing spondylitis patients' matched synovial fluid.

MiXCR was run by TCRdb on the 5' RACE reads, yielding one entry per CDR3 protein. Of roughly 180,000 distinct CDR3 sequences in the sample, approximately 10% were seen once. V lost 1 base and J lost 4; bases outside the gene matches: 8. CDR1 SGDLS and CDR2 YYNGEE come from the germline V gene. This CDR3 has 16 amino acids. The sample comprised blood, either unsorted or a sorted T cell fraction (not recorded which). The sequence was obtained from a male donor with ankylosing spondylitis or in good health (not recorded which). The V call is TRBV9, the J call TRBJ1-2, with TRBD1 identical over 9 bases. This CDR3 is CASSVTTGQGFYGYTF. The CDR3 region has the DNA TGTGCCAGCAGCGTAACCACGGGACAGGGCTTCTATGGCTACACCTTC.